The present entry profiles one T cell receptor (beta chain) with its context. Its matching antigen is unknown. Each of the donors was a healthy adult who was HIV-negative and had not had a recent acute infection or vaccination. This entry comes from a study of shared clonotypes between healthy human individuals. Deep was the level at which the assay was run. Clones were read by immunoSEQ multiplex PCR, and TCRdb kept only the in-frame ones, dropping some. The repertoire includes millions of clones, approximately 93% of them detected once, and 0.3% to 0.4% sits in the top ten. Study-level findings and limits: Read depth was anticipated to influence clonotype sharing among donors. Naive subsets usually exceeded memory subsets in estimated richness.

The specimen sequenced was naive CD4+ T cells from PBMCs. The subset denotes: CD45RA+ positively selected. This TCR derives from a man between 18 and 35 years old in good health. Some clones in this sample may be carry-over from other donors' samples.

The CDR3 nucleotides read TGTGCCAGCAGTCGGGCCGGGACCTATGGCTACACCTTC. This encodes CASSRAGTYGYTF. V is TRBV6-1 and J is TRBJ1-2; a weak D match, TRBD1 (5 bases). The CDR3 runs to 13 residues. CDR1 MNHNS and CDR2 SASEGT come from the germline V gene. Between the trimmed V and J ends, which lost 5 bases and 4 bases, there was a span of 11 bases.